Listed here are 30 T cell receptor beta chains from one sample, sequenced in a study of sequential checkpoint blockade in melanoma. The data were produced by immunoSEQ multiplex PCR, yet TCRdb's version contains in-frame clones alone and is incomplete. The profile shows tens of thousands of clones, roughly 78% of them singletons. As to treatment: randomized to nivolumab then ipilimumab (arm A) or the reverse (arm B). The material was CD8+ T cells sorted from blood (inferred from file names), obtained from a patient given nivolumab and ipilimumab in sequence. All receptors derive from a human donor with melanoma.

This chain joins TRBV6-5 and TRBJ1-1; no clear D. CDR1 is MNHEY and CDR2 is SVGAGI in the germline V gene. The V end lost 2 bases, the J end lost 1 base, and 5 bases lay between the germline ends. The CDR3 loop spans 13 amino acids. CDR3 sequence reads: CASSYGQNTEAFF. CDR3 nucleotide sequence: TGTGCCAGCAGTTACGGGCAGAACACTGAAGCTTTCTTT.

The chain employs TRBV5-8 and TRBJ2-2; 10 positions match TRBD2. This CDR3 spans 17 amino acids. The germline V gene encodes CDR1 SGHTS and CDR2 YDEGEE. Losses at the gene ends were 1 base for V and 4 bases for J; bases not matched to a gene: 7. The CDR3 sequence is CASSLIRTSGTTGELFF. CDR3 DNA: TGTGCCAGCAGCTTGATTCGGACTAGCGGAACCACCGGGGAGCTGTTTTTT.

This clone was counted a few times. This sequence joins TRBV5-1 and TRBJ1-2; 8 bases fit TRBD1. The CDR3 covers 14 residues. With 3 bases clipped from V and 5 bases from J, the junction kept 6 bases outside the gene matches. CDR1 SGHRS and CDR2 YFSETQ come from the germline V gene. The CDR3 DNA is TGCGCCAGCAGCTCAGGAGACAGGGGTTATGGCTACACCTTC. Translated, it gives CASSSGDRGYGYTF.

This clone showed up just once. This chain uses TRBV6-6 with TRBJ2-7, with D possibly being TRBD1 (5 bases). CDR3 length equals 16 residues. Germline loops: CDR1 MNHNY, CDR2 SVGAGI (reference sequence). Trimming shortened V by 2 bases and J by 4 bases, and 18 bases separated the two germline ends. CDR3 coding DNA: TGTGCCAGCAGTTACGGGGCTAGTTCGGCCAAATACGAGCAGTACTTC. Its translation: CASSYGASSAKYEQYF.

The V and J genes are TRBV7-6 and TRBJ2-5; D might be TRBD1 (6 bases). The CDR3 has 15 residues. CDR1 is SGHVS and CDR2 is FNYEAQ in the germline V gene. V shed 4 bases and J shed 2 bases, with 14 bases lying between them. The CDR3 DNA sequence: TGTGCCAGCAGCTCGAACAGGGTTTTTCAAGAGACCCAGTACTTC. Translating gives CASSSNRVFQETQYF.

CDR3 protein: CASTVGRDTPYEQYF. The CDR3 DNA reads TGTGCCAGCACCGTCGGCCGGGACACCCCCTACGAGCAGTACTTC. The rearrangement uses TRBV27 and TRBJ2-7, with D perhaps TRBD1 (6 bases). Germline assignment: CDR1 MNHEY and CDR2 SMNVEV (reference sequence). This CDR3 is 15 amino acids long. Trimming took off 7 bases at V and 2 bases at J, with 18 bases between the two ends.

The chain is built from TRBV7-2 and TRBJ2-7; no firm D call. CDR1 and CDR2 from the germline V gene are SGHTA and FQGNSA. V gave up 5 bases and J gave up 1 base, with 9 bases separating them. The CDR3 has 13 amino acids. The CDR3: CASSATQSYEQYF. The CDR3 nucleotides are TGTGCCAGCAGCGCCACCCAGTCCTACGAGCAGTACTTC.

The genes are TRBV2 and TRBJ1-2; 7 nucleotides line up with TRBD1. CDR1 and CDR2 from the germline V gene are SNHLY and FYNNEI. There are 14 residues in the CDR3. J gave up 4 bases and V 6 bases, and 8 bases lay outside the gene matches. In DNA form, the CDR3 reads TGTGCCAGCAGCCGGGACAGAACATCCTATGGCTACACCTTC. Protein: CASSRDRTSYGYTF.

The CDR3 protein is CASGLIPTLGTGGEVVKNIQYF. CDR3 bases: TGTGCTAGTGGTTTGATACCTACTTTAGGGACAGGGGGCGAAGTTGTCAAAAACATTCAGTACTTC. This chain connects TRBV12-5 to TRBJ2-4, with 12 positions matching TRBD1. With V trimmed by 2 bases and J by 3 bases, 20 bases remained unmatched. The CDR3 length is 22 residues. Germline assignment: CDR1 LGHNT and CDR2 FRNRAP.

This chain joins TRBV19 and TRBJ1-5, with D possibly matching TRBD1 (5 bases). Germline V gene sequence: CDR1 LNHDA, CDR2 SQIVND (reference sequence). The CDR3 length is 13 residues. V lost 5 bases to trimming and J lost 7 bases, with 12 bases between them. The CDR3 region is CASSQAEGQPQHF. As DNA, the CDR3 is TGTGCCAGTAGTCAGGCGGAGGGGCAGCCCCAGCATTTT. Full variable domain (rest looked up from reference TRBV19 and TRBJ1-5): DGGITQSPKYLFRKEGQNVTLSCEQNLNHDAMYWYRQDPGQGLRLIYYSQIVNDFQKGDIAEGYSVSREKKESFPLTVTSAQKNPTAFYLCASSQAEGQPQHFGDGTRLSIL.

The chain links TRBV28 to TRBJ1-2; 8 bases agree with TRBD1. The CDR3 has 13 residues. CDR1 is MDHEN, CDR2 SYDVKM, per germline. V lost 2 bases and J lost 6; bases outside the gene matches: 2. CDR3 coding DNA: TGTGCCAGCAGTTTACAGGGGGCGGATGGCTACACCTTC. Translating gives CASSLQGADGYTF.

This sequence joins TRBV10-2 and TRBJ1-3; D not certain. The germline CDR1 and CDR2 sequences are WSHSY and SAAADI. V shed 2 bases and J shed 4 bases, with 9 bases lying between them. This CDR3 is built from 14 residues. The CDR3 nucleotides read TGCGCCAGCAGTGAGGCGAGGGTCGGAAACACCATATATTTT. Protein sequence: CASSEARVGNTIYF.

V gene TRBV27 combines with J gene TRBJ1-6, with 9 bases lining up with TRBD1. The CDR3 has 17 amino acids. The J segment lost 2 bases and the V segment lost 5 bases, leaving 7 bases of the junction unmatched. Per germline, CDR1 MNHEY and CDR2 SMNVEV (reference sequence). This CDR3 is CASSLKTGGAYNSPLHF. The DNA for the CDR3 is TGTGCCAGCAGTCTAAAGACAGGGGGTGCCTATAATTCACCCCTCCACTTT.

The rearrangement uses TRBV15 and TRBJ1-3, with TRBD1 matching over 7 bases. The V gene's germline CDR1 is LNHNV and CDR2 YYDKDF (reference sequence). Unmatched junction bases numbered 1, after V lost 5 bases and J lost 3 bases. CDR3 length equals 13 residues. In DNA, the CDR3 is TGTGCCACCAGCGACAGGGTTGGAAACACCATATATTTT. Protein: CATSDRVGNTIYF. The full variable domain, its missing parts supplied by reference TRBV15 and TRBJ1-3, is DAMVIQNPRYQVTQFGKPVTLSCSQTLNHNVMYWYQQKSSQAPKLLFHYYDKDFNNEADTPDNFQSRRPNTSFCFLDIRSPGLGDTAMYLCATSDRVGNTIYFGEGSWLTVV.

This clone was seen a handful of times. This chain uses TRBV19 with TRBJ1-3, with 7 bases aligning to TRBD1. Per the germline V gene, CDR1 is LNHDA and CDR2 is SQIVND (reference sequence). V shed 5 bases and J 0 bases; nucleotides not matched to a gene: 7. The CDR3 length is 16 residues. The CDR3: CASSLRDSLSGNTIYF. CDR3 nucleotide sequence: TGTGCCAGTAGTCTTCGGGACAGCCTCTCTGGAAACACCATATATTTT.

The chain recombines TRBV7-9 with TRBJ2-5, with 9 bases aligning to TRBD1. The J call may be faulty, since TRBJ2-7 better matches the DNA end. Germline values: CDR1 SEHNR, CDR2 FQNEAQ (reference sequence). This CDR3 has 16 residues. The CDR3 DNA follows: TGTGCCAGCAGCTCACCCGGGACAGGGAACTCCTACGAGCAGTACTTC. It translates to CASSSPGTGNSYEQYF.

The J gene is TRBJ2-5, the V gene TRBV6-1; 7 bases are shared with TRBD1. Trimming cost V 2 bases and J 7 bases; bases outside gene matches: 4. The germline V gene encodes CDR1 MNHNS and CDR2 SASEGT. CDR3 length equals 13 residues. The CDR3 spells CASSESRTGTQYF. CDR3 coding DNA: TGTGCCAGCAGTGAATCTAGGACAGGGACCCAGTACTTC.

Only a few counts were recorded for this clone. The V call is TRBV10-2, the J call TRBJ1-1, with 8 bases that match TRBD1. The CDR3 is 16 amino acids. Germline assignment: CDR1 WSHSY and CDR2 SAAADI. V was pared by 2 bases and J by 7 bases, with 12 bases of the junction left unmatched. This chain's CDR3 is CASSERYPGGADEAFF. The CDR3 DNA follows: TGCGCCAGCAGTGAGCGTTATCCAGGGGGCGCAGATGAAGCTTTCTTT.

The chain combines TRBV27 with TRBJ2-3; 12 bases line up with TRBD2. CDR3 size: 17 residues. V was pared by 6 bases and J by 0 bases, with 7 bases of the junction left unmatched. Germline CDR1 reads MNHEY; CDR2 reads SMNVEV (reference sequence). CDR3 residues: CASRLAGGPFSTDTQYF. DNA for the CDR3: TGTGCCAGCAGACTAGCGGGAGGCCCCTTTAGCACAGATACGCAGTATTTT.

This CDR3 is CASSSNGPYRDIQYF. CDR3 in DNA: TGTGCCAGCAGCTCAAACGGCCCCTACAGGGACATTCAGTACTTC. This chain connects TRBV11-2 to TRBJ2-4, with a tentative D call TRBD1 (6 bases). Per germline, CDR1 SGHAT and CDR2 FQNNGV. V gave up 4 bases and J gave up 8 bases, with 18 bases separating them. This CDR3 contains 15 residues.

The chain joins TRBV5-1 to TRBJ2-7; 10 positions agree with TRBD2. Germline lookup yields CDR1 SGHRS and CDR2 YFSETQ. The CDR3 is 16 amino acids. V lost 3 bases, J lost 1 base, and 7 bases stayed unmatched. The CDR3 coding sequence is TGCGCCAGCAGCTCGTCACTAGCGGGACATTCCTACGAGCAGTACTTC. This codes for CASSSSLAGHSYEQYF.

The chain couples TRBV7-2 to TRBJ1-5, with D maybe TRBD1 (5 bases). The V and J ends lost 5 bases and 6 bases respectively, with 17 bases between them. The germline V gene has CDR1 SGHTA and CDR2 FQGNSA. This CDR3 is built from 15 residues. The CDR3: CASSLTGDAFQPQHF. The CDR3 coding sequence is TGTGCCAGCAGCCTAACAGGCGATGCTTTTCAGCCCCAGCATTTT.

The CDR3 DNA reads as TGTGCCAGCAGCTTAGAAGGCAGGGCGACCCAGTACTTC. Residues: CASSLEGRATQYF. The chain has TRBV7-2 and TRBJ2-5; TRBD1 might be the D (5 bases). V was shortened by 1 base and J by 7 bases, with 10 bases between the two germline ends. Germline CDR1 SGHTA, CDR2 FQGNSA. CDR3 length equals 13 residues.

CDR3 region: CASSPTTVQAFF. CDR3 sequence (DNA): TGTGCCAGCAGCCCTACCACGGTGCAAGCTTTCTTT. The chain links TRBV11-2 to TRBJ1-1, with D hard to call. V lost 5 bases to trimming and J lost 9 bases, with 13 bases between them. Per germline, CDR1 SGHAT and CDR2 FQNNGV. This CDR3 comprises 12 residues.

The rearrangement uses TRBV29-1 and TRBJ2-1, with D uncertain. Germline V gene lookup returns CDR1 SQVTM and CDR2 ANQGSEA. Trimming pared 3 bases from V and 4 bases from J, leaving 4 bases between. The CDR3 runs to 11 residues. The CDR3 DNA reads TGCAGCGTTGATCAGTACAATGAGCAGTTCTTC. Translating it yields CSVDQYNEQFF.

The rearrangement joins TRBV28 to TRBJ1-2; 7 bases map to TRBD1. With 3 bases clipped from V and 0 bases from J, the junction kept 1 base outside the gene matches. The germline CDR1 and CDR2 sequences are MDHEN and SYDVKM. CDR3 length: 14 residues. In DNA form, the CDR3 reads TGTGCCAGCAGTTTGACAGGGCCTAACTATGGCTACACCTTC. It codes for CASSLTGPNYGYTF.

The chain carries TRBV28 and TRBJ2-1; 13 nucleotides line up with TRBD2. The ends lost 6 bases at V and 9 bases at J; junction bases unmatched: 2. CDR3 length equals 13 residues. Germline V gene lookup returns CDR1 MDHEN and CDR2 SYDVKM. CDR3 bases: TGTGCCAGCAGGACTAGCGGGAGGACTGAGCAGTTCTTC. It encodes CASRTSGRTEQFF.

The chain uses TRBV11-2 and TRBJ1-1; 9 bases fit TRBD1. This CDR3 is built from 14 residues. V dropped 5 bases and J dropped 4; count of bases not matched to a gene: 5. Per the germline V gene, CDR1 is SGHAT and CDR2 is FQNNGV. Here the CDR3 reads CASSATGGSTEAFF. CDR3 nucleotides: TGTGCCAGCAGCGCGACAGGGGGGAGCACTGAAGCTTTCTTT.

The chain has TRBV7-2 and TRBJ2-1; D is unclear. This CDR3 has 14 residues. Germline V lookup: CDR1 SGHTA, CDR2 FQGNSA. V lost 1 base and J 6 bases, leaving 10 bases between the germline ends. In DNA, the CDR3 is TGTGCCAGCAGCTTAGAGATCGAGGTCAATGAGCAGTTCTTC. This sequence encodes CASSLEIEVNEQFF.

The rearrangement links TRBV7-9 to TRBJ2-1; 14 nucleotides match TRBD2. Per the germline V gene, CDR1 is SEHNR and CDR2 is FQNEAQ (reference sequence). This CDR3 has 16 residues. After removal of 3 bases from V and 5 bases from J, the junction contained 3 bases not matched to a gene. The DNA for the CDR3 is TGTGCCAGCAGCTTCCGACTAGCGGGAGGGGACAATGAGCAGTTCTTC. This sequence encodes CASSFRLAGGDNEQFF.